Only one count was recorded for the clone carrying this T cell receptor beta chain. This sample was taken from a study of blood T cell repertoires in COVID-19. In the study overall: Samples of COVID-19 (acute and convalescent) were obtained from the United States, Italy and Spain.

Assay: immunoSEQ multiplex PCR; the TCRdb copy retains only in-frame clones and omits some. The table includes over 250,000 clones, about nine tenths detected once. The clonotype originates from a woman in her sixties or seventies who had recovered from COVID-19. The sample consisted of PBMCs or T cells enriched from blood (not recorded which).

The CDR3 region has the DNA TGTGCCAGCAGCTTAGCGGCGGGATACTATGGCTACACCTTC. Its translation is CASSLAAGYYGYTF. The chain links TRBV7-2 to TRBJ1-2, with D uncertain. CDR1 SGHTA and CDR2 FQGNSA come from the germline V gene. V was trimmed by 0 bases and J by 3 bases, leaving 8 bases between them. CDR3 length: 14 amino acids.